These 30 T cell receptor beta chains were all obtained from the same sample, sequenced in a study of PD-1 blockade in classical Hodgkin lymphoma. Repertoires were generated with immunoSEQ multiplex PCR, while TCRdb's copy carries only in-frame clones and drops some. Among about 25,000 clones listed, 75% to 90% were seen once. Time point in this sample: cycle 4 day 1 (C4D1), after less than 7 weeks of nivolumab. Each of the patients experienced relapse following autologous stem cell transplantation, and their brentuximab vedotin exposure differed. Using magnetic negative selection, the CD4+ T cells were separated out of thawed PBMCs. The sample here was CD4+ T cells from blood, taken before the fourth cycle of nivolumab. These receptors were collected from a human donor with classical Hodgkin lymphoma.

J is TRBJ2-7 and V is TRBV27; the match to TRBD2 covers 10 bases. This CDR3 is 16 amino acids long. After removal of 1 base from V and 5 bases from J, the junction contained 8 bases not matched to a gene. In germline, CDR1 is MNHEY, CDR2 SMNVEV (reference sequence). CDR3 sequence: CASSLLASGGGNEQYF. DNA of the CDR3: TGTGCCAGCAGTTTATTGGCTAGCGGGGGTGGAAACGAGCAGTACTTC.

This rearrangement joins TRBV19 to TRBJ1-4, with a weak D call TRBD1 (6 bases). The length of the CDR3 is 14 residues. Germline CDR1 reads LNHDA; CDR2 reads SQIVND (reference sequence). Trimming left V 3 bases short and J 6 bases short, with 11 bases between. The CDR3 nucleotides read TGTGCCAGTAGTATGGGGGACACCTATGAAAAACTGTTTTTT. The encoded protein is CASSMGDTYEKLFF.

There are a few counts of this clone. The rearrangement uses TRBV7-9 and TRBJ2-7; 7 bases map to TRBD1. Germline CDR1 SEHNR, CDR2 FQNEAQ (reference sequence). The V and J ends lost 5 bases and 0 bases, in that order; junction bases with no gene match: 4. The CDR3 spans 14 residues. CDR3 nucleotide sequence: TGTGCCAGCAGCCCGGGACAGAGCTCCTACGAGCAGTACTTC. This translates into CASSPGQSSYEQYF.

The CDR3 sequence is CASSPEGQLPQPQHF. The CDR3 bases are TGTGCCAGCAGCCCGGAGGGGCAGCTCCCCCAGCCCCAGCATTTT. This chain joins TRBV5-4 and TRBJ1-5; possible D gene TRBD1, 5 bases. This CDR3 has 15 residues. The ends were cut back, 4 bases at V and 7 bases at J, with 18 bases in the middle. The V gene's germline CDR1 is SGHNT and CDR2 YYREEE (reference sequence).

The chain has TRBV4-2 and TRBJ1-4; D is perhaps TRBD1 (5 bases). This CDR3 spans 17 amino acids. The germline gives CDR1 LGHNA, CDR2 YNFKEQ. V lost 2 bases and J lost 8, with 21 bases in between. CDR3 sequence: CASSQYRGRGGEEKLFF. The CDR3 bases are TGTGCCAGCAGCCAATACCGAGGGAGGGGTGGGGAGGAAAAACTGTTTTTT.

J is TRBJ2-1 and V is TRBV5-6; no definite D call. The CDR3 is 16 residues long. CDR1 SGHDT and CDR2 YYEEEE come from the germline V gene. Trimming left V 0 bases short and J 1 base short, with 11 bases between. Here the CDR3 reads CASSLEGPVSYNEQFF. The DNA of the CDR3 is TGTGCCAGCAGCTTGGAGGGCCCGGTGTCCTACAATGAGCAGTTCTTC.

V usage is TRBV27 and J usage is TRBJ2-3, with 13 bases fitting TRBD2. Per the germline V gene, CDR1 is MNHEY and CDR2 is SMNVEV (reference sequence). V was pared by 5 bases and J by 7 bases, with 6 bases of the junction left unmatched. The CDR3 spans 15 residues. For the CDR3, the DNA is TGTGCCAGCAGTCCCGGGACTAGCGGGGTACATACGCAGTATTTT. This translates into CASSPGTSGVHTQYF.

The chain recombines TRBV5-1 with TRBJ2-1, with 15 nucleotides matching TRBD2. Trimming cost V 4 bases and J 7 bases; bases outside gene matches: 6. The CDR3 has 16 residues. The germline gives CDR1 SGHRS, CDR2 YFSETQ. This chain's CDR3 is CASSTGLAGGLNEQFF. In DNA form, the CDR3 reads TGCGCCAGCAGCACTGGACTAGCGGGGGGGCTAAATGAGCAGTTCTTC.

This clone was seen once. This chain joins TRBV6-1 and TRBJ1-2; 7 bases map to TRBD1. Germline-derived CDR1 and CDR2 are MNHNS and SASEGT. The CDR3 runs 13 residues. Losses at the gene ends were 3 bases for V and 8 bases for J; bases not matched to a gene: 6. The CDR3 here is CASSDVQGSGYTF. The CDR3 DNA is TGTGCCAGCAGTGACGTACAGGGGAGCGGCTACACCTTC.

CDR3 sequence: CASSFWGSGQSPLHF. The CDR3 region has the DNA TGTGCCAGCAGTTTTTGGGGTTCAGGCCAGTCACCCCTCCACTTT. The chain combines TRBV27 with TRBJ1-6; D not certain. Germline V gene sequence: CDR1 MNHEY, CDR2 SMNVEV (reference sequence). V shed 3 bases and J shed 10 bases, with 16 bases lying between them. The CDR3 is 15 amino acids.

This clone occurred a few times. This chain links TRBV5-6 with TRBJ1-2; D not certain. Germline V gene sequence: CDR1 SGHDT, CDR2 YYEEEE. CDR3 size: 11 residues. Trimming shortened V by 3 bases and J by 4 bases, and 4 bases separated the two germline ends. The CDR3 coding sequence is TGTGCCAGCAGCTCAGGCTATGGCTACACCTTC. Translated: CASSSGYGYTF.

The chain joins TRBV29-1 to TRBJ1-1, with D unresolved. Germline-derived CDR1 and CDR2 are SQVTM and ANQGSEA. Trimming took 0 bases from V and 0 from J, leaving 5 bases between them. CDR3 size: 13 residues. The DNA for the CDR3 is TGCAGCGTTGAAGACAACTTGAACACTGAAGCTTTCTTT. Translating it yields CSVEDNLNTEAFF.

This clone was seen just once. This chain uses TRBV2 with TRBJ1-1; D gene unclear. The CDR3 contains 12 residues. The ends were cut back, 0 bases at V and 11 bases at J, with 10 bases in the middle. Germline lookup yields CDR1 SNHLY and CDR2 FYNNEI. CDR3 region: CASSEAEAGAFF. The CDR3 nucleotides are TGTGCCAGCAGTGAAGCGGAGGCTGGGGCTTTCTTT.

The V gene is TRBV6-5, the J gene TRBJ1-5, with D uncertain. Trimming stripped 5 bases from V and 5 bases from J, with 10 bases between. The germline V gene encodes CDR1 MNHEY and CDR2 SVGAGI. This CDR3 has 13 amino acids. The CDR3 sequence: CASSPTRDQPQHF. The CDR3 region has the DNA TGTGCCAGCAGTCCGACACGCGATCAGCCCCAGCATTTT.

This chain connects TRBV6-5 to TRBJ1-2; 7 bases map to TRBD1. The germline V gene encodes CDR1 MNHEY and CDR2 SVGAGI. Losses at the gene ends were 8 bases for V and 4 bases for J; bases not matched to a gene: 10. The CDR3 is 14 residues long. CDR3 in DNA: TGTGCCAGCCGATCAGGGGGACTCCCCTATGGCTACACCTTC. Its translation: CASRSGGLPYGYTF.

V usage is TRBV6-4 and J usage is TRBJ1-5; D not resolved. The CDR3 consists of 13 residues. Germline V gives CDR1 MRHNA, CDR2 SNTAGT. The germline V and J ends were trimmed by 5 bases and 4 bases, with 9 bases remaining between them. The CDR3 protein is CASSKESNQPQHF. CDR3 sequence (DNA): TGTGCCAGCAGTAAAGAAAGTAATCAGCCCCAGCATTTT.

The chain has TRBV18 and TRBJ1-2, with D hard to call. Germline V lookup: CDR1 KGHSH, CDR2 LQKENI. The CDR3 covers 14 residues. With 8 bases removed from V and 0 bases from J, the gap between germline ends came to 13 bases. CDR3 amino acids: CASTSDLANYGYTF. The CDR3 DNA is TGTGCCAGCACCTCGGACCTAGCTAACTATGGCTACACCTTC.

This clone appeared once. One end of the junction fails to match germline, which may point to a read error. The chain employs TRBV7-2 and TRBJ2-7; TRBD1 aligns across 7 bases. The CDR3 is 14 amino acids. The germline V gene encodes CDR1 SGHTA and CDR2 FQGNSA. In nucleotides, the CDR3 is TGTGCCAGCAGCTTAGGGACAGGCTCCTTCGAGCAGTACTTC. It is translated as CASSLGTGSFEQYF.

V gene TRBV28 combines with J gene TRBJ2-2, with 10 bases aligning to TRBD2. The CDR3 contains 15 residues. The V segment lost 7 bases and the J segment 7 bases; nucleotides outside the gene matches: 9. CDR1 MDHEN and CDR2 SYDVKM come from the germline V gene. CDR3 protein: CASKIILAGHGELFF. CDR3 coding DNA: TGTGCCAGCAAGATAATACTAGCGGGGCACGGGGAGCTGTTTTTT.

This chain links TRBV11-2 with TRBJ1-3; D possibly corresponds to TRBD1 (5 bases). CDR1 is SGHAT and CDR2 is FQNNGV in the germline V gene. CDR3 size: 13 residues. Trimming pared 1 base from V and 7 bases from J, leaving 8 bases between. The CDR3 DNA follows: TGTGCCAGCAGCTTAGCAGGGTTGAACACCATATATTTT. Its translation: CASSLAGLNTIYF.

The chain links TRBV9 to TRBJ2-2, with 10 bases matching TRBD1. The germline gives CDR1 SGDLS, CDR2 YYNGEE. The CDR3 is 16 amino acids. Trimming took 0 bases from V and 3 from J; bases not matched to a gene: 2. The CDR3 reads CASSVGQGADTGELFF. CDR3 coding DNA: TGTGCCAGCAGCGTAGGACAGGGGGCTGACACCGGGGAGCTGTTTTTT.

The rearrangement joins TRBV19 to TRBJ1-2; D is undetermined. Per the germline V gene, CDR1 is LNHDA and CDR2 is SQIVND (reference sequence). The CDR3 sequence is 14 residues long. V shed 3 bases and J shed 4 bases, with 12 bases lying between them. CDR3 region: CASSISPARYGYTF. The CDR3 coding sequence is TGTGCCAGTAGTATTTCCCCGGCTCGCTATGGCTACACCTTC.

J is TRBJ2-1 and V is TRBV7-3; perhaps TRBD2 as D (5 bases). Germline values: CDR1 SGHTA, CDR2 FQGTGA. The V gene lost 2 bases and the J gene lost 4 bases, with 15 bases spanning the gap. This CDR3 has 16 residues. The chain's CDR3 is CASSLGLSSRYNEQFF. The CDR3 region has the DNA TGTGCCAGCAGCTTAGGACTCTCCTCTCGATACAATGAGCAGTTCTTC.

The gene calls are TRBV6-1 and TRBJ2-1; no definite D call. Trimming removed 2 bases at V and 1 base at J, with 9 bases between. Germline V gene sequence: CDR1 MNHNS, CDR2 SASEGT. The CDR3 runs 15 residues. Written as DNA, the CDR3 is TGTGCCAGCAGTGAACTGGGCGGATCCTACAATGAGCAGTTCTTC. Translating it yields CASSELGGSYNEQFF.

This chain joins TRBV6-5 and TRBJ2-5; possibly TRBD1 or TRBD2 for D (6 bases each). Germline V gene data show CDR1 as MNHEY and CDR2 as SVGAGI. The CDR3 spans 14 residues. V was pared by 6 bases and J by 5 bases, with 16 bases between. The CDR3 protein is CASREEGGRETQYF. In DNA, the CDR3 is TGTGCCAGCAGGGAAGAGGGGGGCAGGGAGACCCAGTACTTC.

The J gene is TRBJ2-3, the V gene TRBV5-5, with TRBD2 matching 10 bases. This CDR3 has 16 residues. Germline V gene lookup returns CDR1 SGHKS and CDR2 YYEKEE (reference sequence). The V and J ends lost 4 bases and 4 bases, in that order; junction bases with no gene match: 9. CDR3 amino acids: CASSPLSGGAADTQYF. The CDR3 nucleotides are TGTGCCAGCAGCCCTCTCAGCGGGGGGGCCGCAGATACGCAGTATTTT.

The chain couples TRBV18 to TRBJ2-1; 8 bases fit TRBD2. The J segment lost 9 bases and the V segment lost 6 bases, leaving 13 bases of the junction unmatched. The germline gives CDR1 KGHSH, CDR2 LQKENI. This CDR3 region has 15 residues. CDR3 in DNA: TGTGCCAGCTCCCCATTGGGGACTAGTGGGGGTGAGCAGTTCTTC. This translates into CASSPLGTSGGEQFF.

This clone was counted once. This chain links TRBV5-6 with TRBJ1-2; D possibly corresponds to TRBD1 (5 bases). The CDR3 spans 18 residues. The V gene lost 4 bases and the J gene lost 6 bases, with 28 bases spanning the gap. Germline CDR1 is SGHDT and CDR2 is YYEEEE. CDR3 sequence reads: CASSPSWLGQDFADGYTF. CDR3 sequence (DNA): TGTGCCAGCAGCCCCTCCTGGTTGGGGCAGGACTTTGCCGATGGCTACACCTTC.

This chain uses TRBV5-5 with TRBJ1-2, with D possibly being TRBD1 (5 bases). This CDR3 has 15 amino acids. The ends were cut back, 1 base at V and 6 bases at J, with 16 bases in the middle. Germline lookup yields CDR1 SGHKS and CDR2 YYEKEE (reference sequence). The CDR3, as DNA: TGTGCCAGCAGCTTGTTCCTTGGGGGGGAAGATGGCTACACCTTC. This translates into CASSLFLGGEDGYTF.

V is TRBV11-2 and J is TRBJ1-2; D remains unclear. V was pared by 4 bases and J by 5 bases, with 8 bases between. The CDR3 extends over 12 amino acids. The germline V gene has CDR1 SGHAT and CDR2 FQNNGV. In DNA form, the CDR3 reads TGTGCCAGCAGCTCGACCGATTATGGCTACACCTTC. This translates into CASSSTDYGYTF.